Listed below are T cell receptor beta chains from one sample, sequenced in a study of blood T cell repertoires in COVID-19. TCRdb's copy holds only in-frame clones and misses some; the assay was immunoSEQ multiplex PCR. The sample lists a few hundred thousand clones; 80% to 90% were seen once. Sequenced input: PBMCs or T cells enriched from blood (not recorded which). The receptors were gathered from a woman aged 18-35 years who had recovered from COVID-19. Both conserved end residues are part of each CDR3. A D gene is named only where the DNA matches it firmly. Where a row states a size, it is once, few, many or the class of an expanded clone; other rows omit it.

>TRBV27|TRBJ1-2|-|-
TGTGCCAGCAGTCCCCTCGGTGCAGGGGAGCATGGCTACACCTTC
CASSPLGAGEHGYTF
>TRBV5-1|TRBJ1-2|TRBD1|-
TGCGCCAGCAGCTGGGACAGGGGGCATCAGGACGGCTACACCTTC
CASSWDRGHQDGYTF
>TRBV19|TRBJ1-6|-|-
TGTGCCAGTAGTATCCCCGGGGGTAATTCACCCCTCCACTTT
CASSIPGGNSPLHF
>TRBV11-3|TRBJ2-2|TRBD1|once
TGTGCCAGTAAACTCGACTGGGACAGCGGGGAGCTGTTTTTT
CASKLDWDSGELFF
>TRBV21-1|TRBJ1-4|-|-
TGTGCCAGCAGCCCCCGGGACAGGGCGACGGAAAAACTGTTTTTT
CASSPRDRATEKLFF
>TRBV7-3|TRBJ2-3|-|once
TGTGCCAGCGGACATAACACAGATACGCAGTATTTT
CASGHNTDTQYF
>TRBV5-8|TRBJ1-1|TRBD1|-
TGTGCCAGCAGCTGGACCGAGACAGGGTACGCTTTCTTT
CASSWTETGYAFF
>TRBV5-1|TRBJ1-1|-|-
TGCGCCAGCAGCTTGGGAACAGGGATCGATTCCACTGAAGCTTTCTTT
CASSLGTGIDSTEAFF
>TRBV25-1|TRBJ1-6|-|-
TGTGCCAGCAGTGCTTACTCCTATAATTCACCCCTCCACTTT
CASSAYSYNSPLHF
>TRBV10-3|TRBJ1-1|-|-
TGTGCCATCAGCGCGGGGGGGGTAACTGAAGCTTTCTTT
CAISAGGVTEAFF
>TRBV28|TRBJ1-3|-|-
TGTGCCAGCAGAACCGGGACAAACTCTGGAAACACCATATATTTT
CASRTGTNSGNTIYF
>TRBV27|TRBJ2-3|TRBD2|-
TGTGCCAGCAGTTTAAGGGGACTAGCAAGTACAGATACGCAGTATTTT
CASSLRGLASTDTQYF
>TRBV6-5|TRBJ1-6|-|-
TGTGCCAGCTACGAAACGGCGGGGGACTATTCACCCCTCCACTTT
CASYETAGDYSPLHF
>TRBV28|TRBJ2-6|TRBD2|-
TGTGCCAGCAGTTCGGGGACTAGCGGATGGGGGTCTGGGGCCAACGTCCTGACTTTC
CASSSGTSGWGSGANVLTF
>TRBV6-5|TRBJ1-6|-|-
TGTGCCAGCAGGCCTACAGGGAGTAGTTCACCCCTCCACTTT
CASRPTGSSSPLHF
>TRBV7-9|TRBJ2-7|-|-
TGTGCCAGCAGCTACCGGGACATCTACGAGCAGTACTTC
CASSYRDIYEQYF
>TRBV28|TRBJ2-1|TRBD2|-
TGTGCCAGCAGTTTATTCCCCCGGGCTAGCGGGGCCTACAATGAGCAGTTCTTC
CASSLFPRASGAYNEQFF
>TRBV6-4|TRBJ2-2|TRBD1|-
TGTGCCAGCAGTGAGACAGGGGAGGACGGGGAGCTGTTTTTT
CASSETGEDGELFF
>TRBV2|TRBJ1-4|TRBD1|-
TGTGCCAGCTGGGGACAGGGGAATGAAAAACTGTTTTTT
CASWGQGNEKLFF
>TRBV15|TRBJ1-4|-|-
TGTGCCACCAGCAGAGCGACAGTCACTAATGAAAAACTGTTTTTT
CATSRATVTNEKLFF
>TRBV12-3/TRBV12-4|TRBJ2-7|-|-
TGTGCCAGCAGTTTGGAGGGTTACGAGCAGTACTTC
CASSLEGYEQYF
>TRBV28|TRBJ2-7|-|-
TGTGCCAGCAGTTTTGCGGGGAGCACCTACGAGCAGTACTTC
CASSFAGSTYEQYF
>TRBV7-2|TRBJ2-2|-|-
TGTGCCAGCAGCTTAGCGCGGCAGCCATCGACCGGGGAGCTGTTTTTT
CASSLARQPSTGELFF
>TRBV3-1/TRBV3-2|TRBJ2-7|TRBD2|once
TGTGCCAGCAGCCAAGATCCTAGCGGGGGGGCCCAGTACTTC
CASSQDPSGGAQYF
>TRBV2|TRBJ1-2|TRBD1|-
TGTGCCAGCAGTGAAACAGGGGTTTCCTTCTATGGCTACACCTTC
CASSETGVSFYGYTF
>TRBV6-5|TRBJ2-3|TRBD2|-
TGTGCCAGCAGCCTCCGCGGGGGGGCCCCAGATACGCAGTATTTT
CASSLRGGAPDTQYF
>TRBV3-1/TRBV3-2|TRBJ2-5|-|-
TGTGCCAGCAGCCTTTTGCGGGGCACGGGCAAAGAGACCCAGTACTTC
CASSLLRGTGKETQYF
>TRBV5-1|TRBJ2-1|TRBD1|-
TGCGCCAGCAGCTTGGGGTTCGGGACAGGGTCGGACAATGAGCAGTTCTTC
CASSLGFGTGSDNEQFF
>TRBV12-2|TRBJ2-4|-|-
TGTGCAAGCTGGAGCATAGCCAAAAACATTCAGTACTTC
CASWSIAKNIQYF
>TRBV7-8|TRBJ2-7|-|-
TGTGCCAGCAGCGTGCGGGGCTACGAGCAGTACTTC
CASSVRGYEQYF
>TRBV28|TRBJ1-4|TRBD1|-
TGTGCCAGCAGTACCCACAGGGGGTATAATGAAAAACTGTTTTTT
CASSTHRGYNEKLFF